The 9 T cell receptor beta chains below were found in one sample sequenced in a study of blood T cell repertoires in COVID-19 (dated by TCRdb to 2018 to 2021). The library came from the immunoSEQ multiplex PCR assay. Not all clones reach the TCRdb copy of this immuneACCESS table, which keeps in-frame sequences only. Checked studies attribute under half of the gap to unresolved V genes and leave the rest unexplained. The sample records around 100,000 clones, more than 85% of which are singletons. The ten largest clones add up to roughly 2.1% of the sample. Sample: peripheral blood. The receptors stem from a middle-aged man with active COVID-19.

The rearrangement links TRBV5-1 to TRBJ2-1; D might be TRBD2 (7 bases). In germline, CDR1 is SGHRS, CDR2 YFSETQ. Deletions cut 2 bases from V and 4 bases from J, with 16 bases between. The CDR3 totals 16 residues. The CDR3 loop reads CASSFEWRGPYNEQFF. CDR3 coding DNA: TGCGCCAGCAGCTTTGAGTGGCGGGGGCCATACAATGAGCAGTTCTTC.

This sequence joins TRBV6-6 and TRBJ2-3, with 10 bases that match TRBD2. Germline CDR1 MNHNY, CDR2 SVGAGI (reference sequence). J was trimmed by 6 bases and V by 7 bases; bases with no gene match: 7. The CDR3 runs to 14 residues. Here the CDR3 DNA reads TGTGCCAGCATCCCAGCGGGGGGGCAGGATACGCAGTATTTT. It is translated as CASIPAGGQDTQYF.

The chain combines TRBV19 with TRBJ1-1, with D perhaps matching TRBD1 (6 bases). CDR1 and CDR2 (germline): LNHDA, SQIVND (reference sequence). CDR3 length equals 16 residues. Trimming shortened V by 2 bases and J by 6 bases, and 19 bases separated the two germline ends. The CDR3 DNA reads TGTGCCAGTAGTATACTATCAGGGGCCGAACCCGCTGAAGCTTTCTTT. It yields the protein CASSILSGAEPAEAFF.

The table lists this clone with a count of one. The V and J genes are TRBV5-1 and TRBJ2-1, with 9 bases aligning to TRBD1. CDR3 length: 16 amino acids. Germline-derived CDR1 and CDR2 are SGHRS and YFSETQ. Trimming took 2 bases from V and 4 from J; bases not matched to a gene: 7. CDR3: CASSLQGAVGYNEQFF. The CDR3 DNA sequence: TGCGCCAGCAGCTTACAGGGGGCAGTTGGATACAATGAGCAGTTCTTC.

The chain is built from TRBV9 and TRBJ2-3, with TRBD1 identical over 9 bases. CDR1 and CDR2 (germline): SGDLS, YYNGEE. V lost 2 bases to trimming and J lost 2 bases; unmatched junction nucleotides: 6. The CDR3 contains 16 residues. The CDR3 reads CASSVDTGGPTDTQYF. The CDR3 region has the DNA TGTGCCAGCAGCGTGGATACAGGGGGCCCCACAGATACGCAGTATTTT.

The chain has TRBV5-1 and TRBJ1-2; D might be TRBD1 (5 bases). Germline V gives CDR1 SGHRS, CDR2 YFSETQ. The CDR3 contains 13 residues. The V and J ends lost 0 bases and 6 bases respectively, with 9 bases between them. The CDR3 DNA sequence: TGCGCCAGCAGCTTGGCCGCAGGGAATGGCTACACCTTC. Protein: CASSLAAGNGYTF.

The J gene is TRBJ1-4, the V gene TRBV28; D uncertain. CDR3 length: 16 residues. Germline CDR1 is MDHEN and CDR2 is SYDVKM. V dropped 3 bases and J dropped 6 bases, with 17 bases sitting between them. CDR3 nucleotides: TGTGCCAGCAGTTTGGGCATGGCCTCAAAAGATGAAAAACTGTTTTTT. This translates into CASSLGMASKDEKLFF.

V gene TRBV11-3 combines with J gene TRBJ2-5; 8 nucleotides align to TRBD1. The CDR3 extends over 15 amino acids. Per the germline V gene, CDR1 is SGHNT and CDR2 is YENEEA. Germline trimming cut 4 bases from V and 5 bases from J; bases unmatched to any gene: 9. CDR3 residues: CASSSQGARHETQYF. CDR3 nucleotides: TGTGCCAGCAGCTCCCAGGGGGCAAGACACGAGACCCAGTACTTC.

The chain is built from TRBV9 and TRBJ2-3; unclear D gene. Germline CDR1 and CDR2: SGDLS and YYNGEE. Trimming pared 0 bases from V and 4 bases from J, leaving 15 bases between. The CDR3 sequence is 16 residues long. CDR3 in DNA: TGTGCCAGCAGCGTAGCTGGCTCCAGAGGTGCAGATACGCAGTATTTT. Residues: CASSVAGSRGADTQYF.